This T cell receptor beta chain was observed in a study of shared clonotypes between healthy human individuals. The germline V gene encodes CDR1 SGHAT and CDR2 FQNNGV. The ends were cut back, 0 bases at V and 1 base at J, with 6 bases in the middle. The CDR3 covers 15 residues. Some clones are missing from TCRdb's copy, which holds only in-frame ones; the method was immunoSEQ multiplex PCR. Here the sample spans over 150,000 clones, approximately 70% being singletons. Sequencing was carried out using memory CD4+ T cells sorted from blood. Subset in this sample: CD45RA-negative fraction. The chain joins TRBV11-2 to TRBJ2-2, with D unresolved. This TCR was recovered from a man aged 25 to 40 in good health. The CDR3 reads CASSLDSGNTGELFF. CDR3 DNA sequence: TGTGCCAGCAGCTTAGATTCTGGGAACACCGGGGAGCTGTTTTTT.